The clone carrying this TCR beta chain has just one count. Seattle cases were enrolled at active infection and followed longitudinally. The CDR3 covers 15 residues. The germline CDR1 and CDR2 sequences are KGHSH and LQKENI. Trimming took 5 bases from V and 4 from J; bases not matched to a gene: 8. In the original analysis: Amplification of reference gene primers was used by the study to estimate nucleated cell counts. Only in-frame clones appear in the TCRdb table, and some are missing; sequencing was by immunoSEQ multiplex PCR. V, J and clone size were drawn from that table, and D and trimming were deduced from the DNA. Of some 290,000 clones listed, around nine tenths are singletons. The data derive from a study of blood T cell repertoires in COVID-19. Background on the study: There were acute and convalescent COVID-19 samples, and they came from the United States, Italy and Spain. PBMCs, B-cell-depleted T cells, or T cells provided the cDNA or gDNA that made up the material.

V and J are TRBV18 and TRBJ2-5; 9 positions agree with TRBD1. Sequencing was carried out using peripheral blood. This TCR was recovered from a woman in her thirties with COVID-19, enrolled during active disease. The CDR3 bases are TGTGCCAGCTCATCTATCACAGGGGGCCGAGAGACCCAGTACTTC. Translating it yields CASSSITGGRETQYF. Complete variable domain (other parts from reference TRBV18 and TRBJ2-5): NAGVMQNPRHLVRRRGQEARLRCSPMKGHSHVYWYRQLPEEGLKFMVYLQKENIIDESGMPKERFSAEFPKEGPSILRIQQVVRGDSAAYFCASSSITGGRETQYFGPGTRLLVL.